The T cell receptor beta chain under discussion was sequenced for a study of CD8 T cells in Susac syndrome. Sequencing of TCR beta covered CD8+ and CD4+ T cells obtained from blood. Reverse transcription of about 0.5 to 1 ug RNA used random hexamers. TCR beta CDR3 was amplified by immunoSEQ covering 54 Vbeta and 13 Jbeta. Using its own MiXCR run on the immunoSEQ multiplex PCR reads, TCRdb lists one record per CDR3 protein. This sample has 180,000 or so distinct CDR3 sequences, with 90% to 95% found just once. The V end was cut by 1 base, the J end by 0 bases, with 10 bases between. The CDR3 extends over 14 amino acids. Germline CDR1 reads DFQATT; CDR2 reads SNEGSKA (reference sequence). For this clonotype: No antigen is known for it.

General observations from the study: An acknowledgment was made by the study that its TCR sequencing and HLA analysis involved relatively few individuals.

Material for sequencing was CD4+ T cells from PBMCs. This receptor was identified in a human donor in good health. The rearrangement joins TRBV20-1 to TRBJ2-7; possibly TRBD2 for D (7 bases). In nucleotides, the CDR3 is TGCAGTGCTAGAGGGGGAGGGGGCTCCTACGAGCAGTACTTC. This encodes CSARGGGGSYEQYF.